Below are 22 T cell receptor beta chains sequenced from a single sample in a study of vaccination and CD4 T cells after COVID-19. Sequencing of cultured CD4+ T cell DNA used the Oncomine TCR Beta short-read assay. TCRdb fed the PCR reads into MiXCR, producing one record per CDR3 protein. The repertoire consists of under 25,000 distinct CDR3 sequences, with roughly 44% occurring once and the leading ten covering approximately 15%. These receptors have no identified antigens. The treatment denotes: roughly 11-day PBMC culture with coronavirus spike peptide pools or control peptides (ViraFEST assay). Sequences were obtained from cultured CD4+ T cells from blood. The receptors originated from a human donor with COVID-19.

Only one count was recorded for this clonotype. The V gene is TRBV11-2, the J gene TRBJ2-7, with D unclear. Germline-derived CDR1 and CDR2 are SGHAT and FQNNGV. Trimming took off 5 bases at V and 9 bases at J, with 17 bases between the two ends. This CDR3 region has 13 residues. CDR3 protein: CASSIPRGIGQYF. The CDR3 coding sequence is TGTGCCAGCAGCATCCCCCGAGGAATCGGGCAGTACTTC.

The V and J genes are TRBV2 and TRBJ1-3, with TRBD1 as a possible D gene (6 bases). CDR3 length: 15 residues. Trimming removed 5 bases at V and 0 bases at J, with 11 bases between. CDR1 is SNHLY, CDR2 FYNNEI, per germline. CDR3 sequence reads: CASSSTGTSGNTIYF. CDR3 DNA: TGTGCCAGCAGTTCAACAGGGACCTCTGGAAACACCATATATTTT.

The J gene is TRBJ2-5, the V gene TRBV28; TRBD1 aligns across 11 bases. V was clipped by 5 bases and J by 1 base; unmatched bases: 12. The CDR3 has 18 amino acids. Germline V lookup: CDR1 MDHEN, CDR2 SYDVKM. The CDR3 is CASSTLGLGQGAQETQYF. The CDR3 DNA follows: TGTGCCAGCAGTACGTTGGGGCTCGGACAGGGGGCCCAAGAGACCCAGTACTTC.

This clonotype was detected a few times. CDR3 nucleotide sequence: TGTGCCAGCAGACTCGACAGGGAACCTAACTATGGCTACACCTTC. Amino acid sequence: CASRLDREPNYGYTF. The rearrangement uses TRBV6-1 and TRBJ1-2; 7 bases agree with TRBD1. Per the germline V gene, CDR1 is MNHNS and CDR2 is SASEGT. V shed 6 bases, J shed 0 bases, and the junction held 7 bases outside the gene matches. This CDR3 has 15 residues.

The table lists this clonotype with a few counts. V gene TRBV5-5 combines with J gene TRBJ2-3; D perhaps matches TRBD1 (6 bases). Trimming removed 1 base at V and 1 base at J, with 10 bases between. The length of the CDR3 is 15 residues. Germline V gene data show CDR1 as SGHKS and CDR2 as YYEKEE (reference sequence). The DNA for the CDR3 is TGTGCCAGCAGCTTGCAGGGGTGGGGCACAGATACGCAGTATTTT. Translated: CASSLQGWGTDTQYF.

The chain employs TRBV7-2 and TRBJ2-5; D unclear. The CDR3 sequence is 12 residues long. Trimming removed 4 bases from V and 2 bases from J, with 5 bases in between. From germline, CDR1 is SGHTA and CDR2 FQGNSA. CDR3 sequence: CASSSIQETQYF. CDR3 in DNA: TGTGCCAGCAGCTCAATACAAGAGACCCAGTACTTC.

The chain carries TRBV12-3 or TRBV12-4 and TRBJ1-4; no firm D call. The CDR3 runs to 14 residues. V was shortened by 3 bases and J by 7 bases, with 12 bases between the two germline ends. CDR3 bases: TGTGCCAGCAGTTTCAGGATAGTGGGTGAAAAACTGTTTTTT. It encodes CASSFRIVGEKLFF.

V and J are TRBV5-1 and TRBJ2-3; TRBD1 agrees at 8 bases. The CDR3 loop spans 16 amino acids. J lost 0 bases, V lost 4 bases, and 7 bases had no gene match. In germline, CDR1 is SGHRS, CDR2 YFSETQ. Here the CDR3 DNA reads TGCGCCAGCAGCACCCGGGACAGGACTAGCACAGATACGCAGTATTTT. This encodes CASSTRDRTSTDTQYF.

The gene calls are TRBV6-2 or TRBV6-3 and TRBJ2-7; D might be TRBD1 (6 bases). Germline V CDR1 and CDR2: MNHEY, SVGEGT. Trimming took off 3 bases at V and 4 bases at J, with 10 bases between the two ends. The CDR3 covers 13 residues. This chain's CDR3 is CASSYRTEYEQYF. CDR3 DNA sequence: TGTGCCAGCAGTTATCGGACAGAGTACGAGCAGTACTTC.

The sample holds a few counts of this clonotype. The chain couples TRBV15 to TRBJ2-3; 8 bases map to TRBD2. The CDR3 covers 16 residues. Per the germline V gene, CDR1 is LNHNV and CDR2 is YYDKDF (reference sequence). V shed 5 bases, J shed 2 bases, and the junction held 9 bases outside the gene matches. The CDR3 here is CATSRTSGRSTDTQYF. In DNA form, the CDR3 reads TGTGCCACCAGCCGTACTAGCGGAAGATCCACAGATACGCAGTATTTT.

The chain carries TRBV12-3 or TRBV12-4 and TRBJ2-2; 9 positions match TRBD1. CDR3 size: 15 residues. Germline trimming cut 5 bases from V and 2 bases from J; bases unmatched to any gene: 3. The CDR3 region has the DNA TGTGCCAGCAGTGGGGACAGGGCCAACACCGGGGAGCTGTTTTTT. Translation gives CASSGDRANTGELFF.

The CDR3 loop reads CASSLSGGDYEQYF. The DNA of the CDR3 is TGTGCCAGCAGTTTAAGCGGGGGCGATTACGAGCAGTACTTC. V usage is TRBV28 and J usage is TRBJ2-7; 8 bases are a match to TRBD2. This CDR3 has 14 amino acids. CDR1 and CDR2 (germline): MDHEN, SYDVKM. V dropped 2 bases and J dropped 4; count of bases not matched to a gene: 4.

This clonotype was observed a few times. This chain joins TRBV20-1 and TRBJ1-5; TRBD1 matches at 10 bases. Germline-derived CDR1 and CDR2 are DFQATT and SNEGSKA (reference sequence). V lost 2 bases, J lost 4 bases, and 8 bases stayed unmatched. This CDR3 is built from 16 residues. Here the CDR3 DNA reads TGCAGTGCTAGACCCGGGACAGGGGCGGCTAATCAGCCCCAGCATTTT. Translated, it gives CSARPGTGAANQPQHF.

For the CDR3, the DNA is TGTGCCAGCAGTCGAGACAGGGCCCGAAATCAGCCCCAGCATTTT. The encoded protein is CASSRDRARNQPQHF. The V and J genes are TRBV12-3 or TRBV12-4 and TRBJ1-5, with 7 bases fitting TRBD1. The CDR3 covers 15 residues. Germline trimming cut 5 bases from V and 4 bases from J; bases unmatched to any gene: 8.

V gene TRBV6-1 combines with J gene TRBJ2-3; 8 bases fit TRBD1. Germline CDR1 and CDR2: MNHNS and SASEGT. The V segment lost 4 bases and the J segment 4 bases; nucleotides outside the gene matches: 10. The CDR3 length is 16 residues. CDR3 loop: CASSVNPQGASDTQYF. Written as DNA, the CDR3 is TGTGCCAGCAGTGTAAATCCTCAGGGGGCGTCAGATACGCAGTATTTT.

The gene calls are TRBV2 and TRBJ1-2; 7 nucleotides agree with TRBD1. CDR3 length: 14 residues. Germline V gene data show CDR1 as SNHLY and CDR2 as FYNNEI. The trim removed 5 bases at V and 2 bases at J, leaving 5 bases unmatched. Here the CDR3 reads CASSLDRANYGYTF. For the CDR3, the DNA is TGTGCCAGCAGTCTCGACAGGGCGAACTATGGCTACACCTTC.

The chain is built from TRBV12-3 or TRBV12-4 and TRBJ1-1, with D possibly matching TRBD1 (6 bases). V lost 10 bases, J lost 2 bases, and 17 bases lay in between. The CDR3 is 14 residues long. In DNA, the CDR3 is TGTGCCACACAGTCCGGGGGCTATAACACTGAAGCTTTCTTT. This translates into CATQSGGYNTEAFF.

This chain joins TRBV30 and TRBJ2-4; unclear D gene. The V gene lost 3 bases and the J gene lost 9 bases, with 9 bases spanning the gap. The CDR3 is 11 residues long. Germline V gene data show CDR1 as GTSNPN and CDR2 as SVGIG (reference sequence). DNA of the CDR3: TGTGCCTGGAGCGACGTCAGCATTCAGTACTTC. This translates into CAWSDVSIQYF.

The chain employs TRBV5-4 and TRBJ2-2; a weak D match, TRBD2 (6 bases). Trimming stripped 4 bases from V and 5 bases from J, with 15 bases between. The length of the CDR3 is 15 residues. Germline CDR1 and CDR2: SGHNT and YYREEE (reference sequence). In DNA, the CDR3 is TGTGCCAGCAGCGTTGGGTGGGGGGAAACCGGGGAGCTGTTTTTT. Translating it yields CASSVGWGETGELFF.

The J gene is TRBJ2-2, the V gene TRBV6-2 or TRBV6-3; TRBD1 matches at 8 bases. Looked up from germline, CDR1 is MNHEY and CDR2 is SVGEGT. This CDR3 region has 15 residues. Losses at the gene ends were 7 bases for V and 3 bases for J; bases not matched to a gene: 7. The CDR3 protein is CASNQDRVDTGELFF. The CDR3 nucleotides read TGTGCCAGCAACCAGGACAGGGTGGACACCGGGGAGCTGTTTTTT.

This sequence joins TRBV10-1 and TRBJ1-3; D not resolved. V lost 6 bases to trimming and J lost 2 bases, with 11 bases between them. The CDR3 spans 14 residues. Per germline, CDR1 WNHNN and CDR2 SYGVQD (reference sequence). CDR3 DNA: TGCGCCAGCAGCCGCGGAACAGCTGGAAACACCATATATTTT. Translated, it gives CASSRGTAGNTIYF.

The V gene is TRBV28, the J gene TRBJ1-1, with D unresolved. The CDR3 is 14 amino acids. V shed 10 bases and J shed 0 bases, with 15 bases lying between them. Germline assignment: CDR1 MDHEN and CDR2 SYDVKM. The CDR3 nucleotides read TGTGCCATCCTCGCCGGGCATTTGAACACTGAAGCTTTCTTT. Its translation is CAILAGHLNTEAFF.